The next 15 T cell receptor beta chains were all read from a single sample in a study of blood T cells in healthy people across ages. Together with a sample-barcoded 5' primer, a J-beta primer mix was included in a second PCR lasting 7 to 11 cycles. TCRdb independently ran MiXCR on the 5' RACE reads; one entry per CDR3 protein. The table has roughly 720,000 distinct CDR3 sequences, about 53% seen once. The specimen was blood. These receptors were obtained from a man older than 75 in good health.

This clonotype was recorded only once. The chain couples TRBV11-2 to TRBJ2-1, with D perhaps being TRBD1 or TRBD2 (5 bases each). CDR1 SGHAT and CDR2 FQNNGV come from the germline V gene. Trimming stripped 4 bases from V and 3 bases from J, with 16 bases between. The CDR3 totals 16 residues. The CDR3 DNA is TGTGCCAGCAGCTCCTTCGAGGGGCTTTTCTACAATGAGCAGTTCTTC. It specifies CASSSFEGLFYNEQFF. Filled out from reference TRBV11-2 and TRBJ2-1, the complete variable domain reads EAGVAQSPRYKIIEKRQSVAFWCNPISGHATLYWYQQILGQGPKLLIQFQNNGVVDDSQLPKDRFSAERLKGVDSTLKIQPAKLEDSAVYLCASSSFEGLFYNEQFFGPGTRLTVL.

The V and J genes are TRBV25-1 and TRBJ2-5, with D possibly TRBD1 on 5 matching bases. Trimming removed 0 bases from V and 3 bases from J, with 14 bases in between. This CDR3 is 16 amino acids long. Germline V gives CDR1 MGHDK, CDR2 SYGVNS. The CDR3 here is CASSEYGQGHKETQYF. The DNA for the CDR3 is TGTGCCAGCAGTGAATATGGACAAGGCCACAAAGAGACCCAGTACTTC.

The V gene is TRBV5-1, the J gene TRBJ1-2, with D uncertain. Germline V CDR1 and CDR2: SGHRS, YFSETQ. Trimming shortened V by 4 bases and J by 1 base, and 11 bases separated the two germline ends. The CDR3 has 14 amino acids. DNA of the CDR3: TGCGCCAGCAGCGCCGCTCGGGGTAACTATGGCTACACCTTC. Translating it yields CASSAARGNYGYTF.

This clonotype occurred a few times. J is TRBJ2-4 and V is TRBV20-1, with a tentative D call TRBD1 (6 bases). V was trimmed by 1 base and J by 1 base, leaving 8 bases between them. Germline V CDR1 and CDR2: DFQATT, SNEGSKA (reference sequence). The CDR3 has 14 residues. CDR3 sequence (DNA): TGCAGTGCTAGAGTCAGGGGTGCCAAAAACATTCAGTACTTC. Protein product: CSARVRGAKNIQYF.

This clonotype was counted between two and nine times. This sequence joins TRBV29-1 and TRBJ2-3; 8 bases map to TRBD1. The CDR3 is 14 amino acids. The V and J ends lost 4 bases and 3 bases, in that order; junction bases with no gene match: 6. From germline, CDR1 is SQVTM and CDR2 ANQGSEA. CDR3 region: CSVVRQGATDTQYF. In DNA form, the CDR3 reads TGCAGCGTTGTTCGGCAGGGGGCTACAGATACGCAGTATTTT.

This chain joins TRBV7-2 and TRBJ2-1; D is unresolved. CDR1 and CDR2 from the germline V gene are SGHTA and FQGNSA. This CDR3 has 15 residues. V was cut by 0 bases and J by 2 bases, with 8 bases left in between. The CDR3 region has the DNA TGTGCCAGCAGCTTAGCGGGGATCGCCTACAATGAGCAGTTCTTC. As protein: CASSLAGIAYNEQFF.

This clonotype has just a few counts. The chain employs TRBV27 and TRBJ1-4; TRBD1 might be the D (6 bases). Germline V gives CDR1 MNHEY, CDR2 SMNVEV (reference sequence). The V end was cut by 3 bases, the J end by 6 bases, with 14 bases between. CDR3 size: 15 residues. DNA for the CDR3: TGTGCCAGCAGTTTCAGGGGCGCCGAGGATGAAAAACTGTTTTTT. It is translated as CASSFRGAEDEKLFF. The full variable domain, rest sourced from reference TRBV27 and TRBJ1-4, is EAQVTQNPRYLITVTGKKLTVTCSQNMNHEYMSWYRQDPGLGLRQIYYSMNVEVTDKGDVPEGYKVSRKEKRNFPLILESPSPNQTSLYFCASSFRGAEDEKLFFGSGTQLSVL.

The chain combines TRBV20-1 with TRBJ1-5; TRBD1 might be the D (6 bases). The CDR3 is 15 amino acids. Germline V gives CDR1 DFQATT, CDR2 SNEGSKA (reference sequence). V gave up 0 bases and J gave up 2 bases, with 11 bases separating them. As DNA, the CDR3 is TGCAGTGCTAGAGATCAGGGGACGGGCAATCAGCCCCAGCATTTT. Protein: CSARDQGTGNQPQHF.

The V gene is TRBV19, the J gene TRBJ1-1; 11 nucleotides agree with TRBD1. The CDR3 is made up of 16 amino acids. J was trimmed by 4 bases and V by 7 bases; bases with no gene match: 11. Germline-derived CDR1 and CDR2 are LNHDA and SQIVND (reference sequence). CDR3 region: CASTKPGTGGSTEAFF. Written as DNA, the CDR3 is TGTGCCAGTACAAAACCCGGGACAGGGGGTTCCACTGAAGCTTTCTTT.

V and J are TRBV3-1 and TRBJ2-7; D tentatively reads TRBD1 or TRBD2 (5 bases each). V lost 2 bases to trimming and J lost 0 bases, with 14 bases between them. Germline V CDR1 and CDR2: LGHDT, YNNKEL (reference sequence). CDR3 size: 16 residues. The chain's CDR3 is CASSQSRAGSSYEQYF. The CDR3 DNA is TGTGCCAGCAGCCAATCGAGGGCAGGGAGCTCCTACGAGCAGTACTTC.

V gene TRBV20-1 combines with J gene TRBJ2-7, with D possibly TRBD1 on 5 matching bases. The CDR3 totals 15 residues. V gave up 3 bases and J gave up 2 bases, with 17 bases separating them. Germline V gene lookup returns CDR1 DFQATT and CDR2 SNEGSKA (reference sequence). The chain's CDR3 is CSARDKSQSTYEQYF. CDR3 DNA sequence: TGCAGTGCTAGGGACAAATCTCAGAGTACCTACGAGCAGTACTTC.

The CDR3 nucleotides read TGTGCCAGTAGTACGGGACAGGGGGGCGGCAGATACGCGTATTTT. This translates into CASSTGQGGGRYAYF. The rearrangement joins TRBV19 to TRBJ2-3; 11 nucleotides match TRBD1. The CDR3 has 15 amino acids. J lost 14 bases, V lost 4 bases, and 14 bases had no gene match. The germline CDR1 and CDR2 sequences are LNHDA and SQIVND (reference sequence).

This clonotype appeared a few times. CDR3 DNA: TGTGCCAGCAGCTCGGACGGACTAGCGGGAGTAGAGACCCAGTACTTC. It codes for CASSSDGLAGVETQYF. The genes are TRBV13 and TRBJ2-5; 13 nucleotides agree with TRBD2. V trimming: 4 bases; J trimming: 4 bases; junction bases outside the gene matches: 6. CDR3 length: 16 amino acids. Germline V lookup: CDR1 PRHDT, CDR2 FYEKMQ (reference sequence).

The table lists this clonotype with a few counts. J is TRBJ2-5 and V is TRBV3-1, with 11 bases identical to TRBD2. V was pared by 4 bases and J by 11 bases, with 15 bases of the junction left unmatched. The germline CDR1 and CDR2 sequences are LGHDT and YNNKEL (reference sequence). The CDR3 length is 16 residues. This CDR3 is CASSLRGLAVVKEQYF. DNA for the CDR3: TGTGCCAGCAGCCTAAGGGGACTAGCGGTCGTTAAGGAGCAGTACTTC.

The CDR3 DNA follows: TGTGCCAGCACAATAGGGGATACGCAGTATTTT. It encodes CASTIGDTQYF. V and J are TRBV2 and TRBJ2-3; D ambiguous. The ends were cut back, 7 bases at V and 6 bases at J, with 8 bases in the middle. Looked up from germline, CDR1 is SNHLY and CDR2 is FYNNEI. CDR3 size: 11 residues.